The 30 T cell receptor beta chains presented below share a single source sample, sequenced in a study of ipilimumab plus nivolumab after autologous stem cell transplantation. Clones were read by immunoSEQ multiplex PCR, and TCRdb kept only the in-frame ones, dropping some. The table records fewer than 15,000 clones, more than 60% of them present only once. Sequenced here: PBMCs, sampled in a trial of ipilimumab plus nivolumab as post-transplant consolidation. Receptor source: a male donor with multiple myeloma.

The chain joins TRBV6-4 to TRBJ2-7, with 9 bases aligning to TRBD1. CDR1 and CDR2 (germline): MRHNA, SNTAGT. The trim removed 5 bases at V and 0 bases at J, leaving 8 bases unmatched. The CDR3 has 16 amino acids. This chain's CDR3 is CASSLQTGGLSYEQYF. DNA of the CDR3: TGTGCCAGCAGTTTACAGACAGGGGGTCTCTCCTACGAGCAGTACTTC.

CDR3 protein: CASSLGGMGNTGELFF. In nucleotides, the CDR3 is TGTGCCAGCAGCTTGGGCGGGATGGGCAACACCGGGGAGCTGTTTTTT. V and J are TRBV4-2 and TRBJ2-2; possible D gene TRBD2, 6 bases. CDR3 length equals 16 residues. Germline CDR1 LGHNA, CDR2 YNFKEQ. The V end lost 5 bases, the J end lost 2 bases, and 15 bases lay between the germline ends.

The chain couples TRBV5-1 to TRBJ2-5, with 9 bases fitting TRBD2. CDR1 SGHRS and CDR2 YFSETQ come from the germline V gene. V shed 6 bases and J 5 bases; nucleotides not matched to a gene: 11. The length of the CDR3 is 15 residues. This chain's CDR3 is CASTQDGSGRETQYF. The CDR3 region has the DNA TGCGCCAGCACCCAGGACGGCAGCGGGAGGGAGACCCAGTACTTC.

This clone has a single count. The chain employs TRBV7-6 and TRBJ1-2; no definite D call. CDR3 size: 15 residues. Per germline, CDR1 SGHVS and CDR2 FNYEAQ. V was trimmed by 1 base and J by 0 bases, leaving 9 bases between them. CDR3 coding DNA: TGTGCCAGCAGCTTAGGGTCAGTGTCTAACTATGGCTACACCTTC. It codes for CASSLGSVSNYGYTF.

The V call is TRBV5-1, the J call TRBJ2-2; 8 positions match TRBD2. Germline values: CDR1 SGHRS, CDR2 YFSETQ. This CDR3 is built from 16 residues. V trimming: 4 bases; J trimming: 5 bases; junction bases outside the gene matches: 10. The CDR3 spells CASSPGVAGITGELFF. Written as DNA, the CDR3 is TGCGCCAGCAGCCCCGGGGTAGCGGGAATAACCGGGGAGCTGTTTTTT.

The chain combines TRBV4-1 with TRBJ2-5, with D possibly matching TRBD1 (6 bases). Germline CDR1 is MGHRA and CDR2 is YSYEKL. The CDR3 spans 15 residues. V lost 0 bases and J lost 5, with 13 bases in between. The CDR3 DNA sequence: TGCGCCAGCAGCCAAGAGGGGGCCTATGGCGAGACCCAGTACTTC. The encoded protein is CASSQEGAYGETQYF.

V is TRBV9 and J is TRBJ1-1, with D unresolved. V lost 4 bases, J lost 0 bases, and 16 bases lay in between. Germline CDR1 is SGDLS and CDR2 is YYNGEE. CDR3 length equals 16 residues. CDR3: CASSWGRDEMNTEAFF. The DNA for the CDR3 is TGTGCCAGCAGCTGGGGAAGGGATGAAATGAACACTGAAGCTTTCTTT.

The rearrangement links TRBV19 to TRBJ1-1; D is ambiguous. The length of the CDR3 is 12 residues. Germline V gene data show CDR1 as LNHDA and CDR2 as SQIVND (reference sequence). Trimming left V 5 bases short and J 1 base short, with 5 bases between. Here the CDR3 reads CASSRGNTEAFF. The CDR3 DNA sequence: TGTGCCAGTAGTCGGGGGAACACTGAAGCTTTCTTT.

In its sample, this clone was seen once. The chain's CDR3 is CASSVEVGRQYF. CDR3 nucleotide sequence: TGTGCCAGCAGCGTCGAGGTTGGGCGTCAGTACTTC. The chain is built from TRBV7-2 and TRBJ2-7; D gene unclear. V was trimmed by 5 bases and J by 10 bases, leaving 15 bases between them. CDR1 and CDR2 (germline): SGHTA, FQGNSA. The CDR3 is 12 residues long.

This clone was seen only once. V gene TRBV6-1 combines with J gene TRBJ1-1; the D is unclear. V shed 2 bases and J shed 5 bases, with 27 bases lying between them. Germline V gene data show CDR1 as MNHNS and CDR2 as SASEGT. The CDR3 totals 19 residues. DNA of the CDR3: TGTGCCAGCAGTGAATTCTGGGAGAAAGAGACCAACCGAGGGACTGAAGCTTTCTTT. Its translation is CASSEFWEKETNRGTEAFF.

The chain couples TRBV2 to TRBJ2-1; D not certain. Trimming took 5 bases from V and 9 from J, leaving 14 bases between them. Germline CDR1 reads SNHLY; CDR2 reads FYNNEI. The length of the CDR3 is 13 residues. CDR3 sequence (DNA): TGTGCCAGCAGTCGGCAACGAGTAATTGAGCAGTTCTTC. This translates into CASSRQRVIEQFF.

V and J are TRBV6-1 and TRBJ2-1; a weak D match, TRBD2 (6 bases). Trimming left V 4 bases short and J 7 bases short, with 14 bases between. Germline V CDR1 and CDR2: MNHNS, SASEGT. The CDR3 spans 14 residues. The CDR3 DNA is TGTGCCAGCAGTGTAGACGGGGGAAGGAATGAGCAGTTCTTC. Encoded protein: CASSVDGGRNEQFF.

The chain combines TRBV29-1 with TRBJ2-5, with D possibly being TRBD1 (8 bases). V was cut by 6 bases and J by 5 bases, with 16 bases left in between. Germline V gene sequence: CDR1 SQVTM, CDR2 ANQGSEA. The length of the CDR3 is 13 residues. The CDR3 reads CSVNRGGMETQYF. The CDR3 DNA follows: TGCAGCGTAAACAGGGGGGGCATGGAGACCCAGTACTTC.

J is TRBJ2-7 and V is TRBV11-1; D is undetermined. The CDR3 totals 12 residues. In germline, CDR1 is SGHAT, CDR2 FQDESV (reference sequence). V was cut by 2 bases and J by 6 bases, with 8 bases left in between. The CDR3 DNA reads as TGTGCCAGCAGCTTAATAGGTCGCGAGCAGTACTTC. It specifies CASSLIGREQYF.

The chain employs TRBV28 and TRBJ2-3; 10 nucleotides align to TRBD2. Trimming took 6 bases from V and 1 from J; bases not matched to a gene: 1. CDR1 is MDHEN and CDR2 is SYDVKM in the germline V gene. The CDR3 totals 14 residues. CDR3 sequence: CASSGTSGTDTQYF. CDR3 in DNA: TGTGCCAGCAGCGGGACTAGCGGCACAGATACGCAGTATTTT.

This clone was detected a few times. This chain joins TRBV7-9 and TRBJ2-3; D is unclear. The CDR3 contains 13 residues. From germline, CDR1 is SEHNR and CDR2 FQNEAQ (reference sequence). Between the trimmed V and J ends, which lost 7 bases and 1 base, there was a span of 9 bases. CDR3 sequence reads: CASTPAGTDTQYF. DNA of the CDR3: TGTGCCAGCACCCCTGCGGGCACAGATACGCAGTATTTT.

Worth noting for this clone: Sequence at one end of the junction differs from germline and may be a read error. Other DNA sequences in this specimen translate into the identical CDR3. V is TRBV18 and J is TRBJ2-3, with D perhaps assigned TRBD1 or TRBD2 (6 bases each). Per germline, CDR1 KGHSH and CDR2 LQKENI. This CDR3 contains 21 residues. The CDR3 region has the DNA TGTGCCAGTTCACCACCGGTTGGAGGGGATAGCAGGGGCCTGAGCACAGATACGCAGTATTTT. Amino acid sequence: CASSPPVGGDSRGLSTDTQYF.

The chain joins TRBV4-1 to TRBJ2-7, with TRBD2 matching 10 bases. The CDR3 length is 18 residues. Per germline, CDR1 MGHRA and CDR2 YSYEKL. V lost 4 bases, J lost 0 bases, and 12 bases stayed unmatched. The CDR3 DNA reads TGCGCCAGCAGCCGGGAGGGTATTAGCGGGGGGCTCTCCTACGAGCAGTACTTC. Translated, it gives CASSREGISGGLSYEQYF.

This clone has a handful of counts. The gene calls are TRBV27 and TRBJ1-6; D is possibly TRBD1 (6 bases). The CDR3 has 16 amino acids. Germline V gene data show CDR1 as MNHEY and CDR2 as SMNVEV (reference sequence). With 2 bases removed from V and 9 bases from J, the gap between germline ends came to 17 bases. The CDR3 spells CASSLEGWGAGSPLHF. The CDR3, as DNA: TGTGCCAGCAGTTTAGAAGGGTGGGGGGCAGGTTCACCCCTCCACTTT.

V gene TRBV4-1 combines with J gene TRBJ1-2; D not resolved. Germline V gene data show CDR1 as MGHRA and CDR2 as YSYEKL. The CDR3 is 15 residues long. Trimming stripped 0 bases from V and 4 bases from J, with 12 bases between. DNA for the CDR3: TGCGCCAGCAGCCAAGATTGGGCCAGTCCCTATGGCTACACCTTC. As protein: CASSQDWASPYGYTF.

The chain recombines TRBV18 with TRBJ1-1; possibly TRBD1 for D (6 bases). The germline CDR1 and CDR2 sequences are KGHSH and LQKENI. Trimming removed 3 bases from V and 3 bases from J, with 14 bases in between. The CDR3 sequence is 15 residues long. The CDR3 region is CASSPSQGRDTEAFF. DNA of the CDR3: TGTGCCAGCTCACCTTCCCAGGGGAGGGACACTGAAGCTTTCTTT. Together with reference TRBV18 and TRBJ1-1, the CDR3 gives the full variable domain: NAGVMQNPRHLVRRRGQEARLRCSPMKGHSHVYWYRQLPEEGLKFMVYLQKENIIDESGMPKERFSAEFPKEGPSILRIQQVVRGDSAAYFCASSPSQGRDTEAFFGQGTRLTVV.

The count of this clone is one. V usage is TRBV9 and J usage is TRBJ2-7; D is perhaps TRBD2 (5 bases). V was trimmed by 4 bases and J by 7 bases, leaving 12 bases between them. CDR3 size: 12 residues. Looked up from germline, CDR1 is SGDLS and CDR2 is YYNGEE. CDR3 DNA: TGTGCCAGCAGCTCATACTCGGGGGAGCAGTACTTC. Its translation: CASSSYSGEQYF.

The chain uses TRBV28 and TRBJ1-2; weak D call: TRBD1 (5 bases). CDR1 and CDR2 (germline): MDHEN, SYDVKM. V lost 2 bases, J lost 2 bases, and 18 bases lay in between. There are 17 residues in the CDR3. DNA of the CDR3: TGTGCCAGCAGTTTAGAAGGGACCCCCTGGGGGAACTATGGCTACACCTTC. Translated, it gives CASSLEGTPWGNYGYTF.

This clone appeared once. The V and J genes are TRBV10-1 and TRBJ1-6; TRBD1 aligns across 11 bases. Germline values: CDR1 WNHNN, CDR2 SYGVQD (reference sequence). Unmatched junction bases numbered 8, after V lost 3 bases and J lost 10 bases. The CDR3 runs to 16 residues. Written as DNA, the CDR3 is TGCGCCAGCAGTGAACCACCGGGACAGGGGGAATCACCCCTCCACTTT. This translates into CASSEPPGQGESPLHF.

The chain couples TRBV6-1 to TRBJ2-3; D is tentatively TRBD1 or TRBD2 (5 bases each). Trimming removed 10 bases from V and 0 bases from J, with 17 bases in between. Germline V lookup: CDR1 MNHNS, CDR2 SASEGT. This CDR3 has 15 residues. The CDR3 nucleotides are TGTGCCACCGGTCCGGGACGGACTAGCACAGATACGCAGTATTTT. It encodes CATGPGRTSTDTQYF.

This chain connects TRBV7-2 to TRBJ1-2; D might be TRBD1 (6 bases). CDR3 size: 16 residues. Germline V gene data show CDR1 as SGHTA and CDR2 as FQGNSA. The ends were cut back, 0 bases at V and 4 bases at J, with 15 bases in the middle. The CDR3 sequence is CASSLAPPGEGYGYTF. In DNA, the CDR3 is TGTGCCAGCAGCTTAGCCCCCCCAGGGGAAGGCTATGGCTACACCTTC.

The rearrangement uses TRBV7-9 and TRBJ2-7, with unresolved D. V shed 3 bases and J shed 1 base, with 4 bases lying between them. This CDR3 contains 12 residues. Germline values: CDR1 SEHNR, CDR2 FQNEAQ (reference sequence). The chain's CDR3 is CASSFVSYEQYF. In DNA, the CDR3 is TGTGCCAGCAGCTTTGTGTCCTACGAGCAGTACTTC.

The V and J genes are TRBV5-1 and TRBJ2-3; TRBD2 matches 10 bases. Germline loops: CDR1 SGHRS, CDR2 YFSETQ. The CDR3 length is 16 residues. J gave up 0 bases and V 2 bases, and 3 bases lay outside the gene matches. The CDR3 DNA sequence: TGCGCCAGCAGCTTTACTAGCGGGGCTAGCACAGATACGCAGTATTTT. Its protein product is CASSFTSGASTDTQYF.

The count of this clone is one. The chain joins TRBV5-4 to TRBJ2-5, with TRBD2 matching 9 bases. Germline CDR1 reads SGHNT; CDR2 reads YYREEE (reference sequence). Trimming at V came to 1 base and at J to 2 bases, leaving 3 bases not matched to a gene. CDR3 length equals 15 residues. Written as DNA, the CDR3 is TGTGCCAGCAGCTTGCCAGCGGGGGGACAAGAGACCCAGTACTTC. Translating gives CASSLPAGGQETQYF.

Comment on this clone: A much larger clone lies one base from this, so it may be a read error. This chain joins TRBV4-2 and TRBJ2-1; D is uncertain. Germline V gene lookup returns CDR1 LGHNA and CDR2 YNFKEQ. Trimming removed 5 bases from V and 6 bases from J, with 8 bases in between. CDR3 length: 12 residues. CDR3 nucleotide sequence: TGTGCCAGCAGCTTGCGCGGCAATGAGCAGTTCTTC. Translation gives CASSLRGNEQFF.